The clone carrying this T cell receptor (beta chain) occurred many times. The antigen is not known. Profiling of TCR beta VDJ combinations and CDR3 sequences used genomic DNA as template. TCRdb re-derived calls from the reads in MiXCR, one entry per CDR3 protein. The table records over 250,000 distinct CDR3 sequences, roughly 53% of them present only once. V lost 4 bases and J 1 base, leaving 14 bases between the germline ends. The CDR3 has 15 amino acids. Germline V gene sequence: CDR1 SNHLY, CDR2 FYNNEI. These data are taken from a study of CD8+CD57+ T cells in acquired aplastic anemia. Study-level background: Mean DNA quantity obtained from sorted CD4+ and CD8+ cells was around 3.2 ug. General study findings and limits: Patients and controls were not found to differ significantly in CD8+ Simpson's diversity.

Patients chosen for sequencing had shown CD8+CD57+ cell expansion by flow cytometry. There were no patients without severe acquired aplastic anemia. Receipt of therapy had not occurred in any patient by the time of blood sampling. V is TRBV2 and J is TRBJ2-7; D remains unclear. The clonotype originates from a human donor with aplastic anemia. The specimen was sorted CD4+, CD8+, or CD8+CD57+ T cells (not recorded which) from PBMCs. The chain's CDR3 is CASSGWGSTSYEQYF. CDR3 coding DNA: TGTGCCAGCAGTGGGTGGGGTAGTACGTCCTACGAGCAGTACTTC.